This TCR beta chain came from a study of PD-L1 blockade in urothelial cancer. Time point described: peripheral blood 6 weeks after treatment start. Sequenced by immunoSEQ multiplex PCR; TCRdb stores in-frame clones only, minus some. The table has 100,000 to 150,000 clones, 86% seen once. Germline CDR1 is SGHRS and CDR2 is YFSETQ. J gave up 7 bases and V 4 bases, and 14 bases lay outside the gene matches. The CDR3 is 16 amino acids. The TCR originated in a middle-aged man with urothelial cancer. Here the sequenced sample was PBMCs, taken around atezolizumab (anti-PD-L1) treatment. This sequence joins TRBV5-1 and TRBJ2-1, with TRBD2 identical over 7 bases. The CDR3 nucleotides read TGCGCCAGCAGCCCGGGGGGAGGGCAGGGAAGGAATGAGCAGTTCTTC. This encodes CASSPGGGQGRNEQFF.